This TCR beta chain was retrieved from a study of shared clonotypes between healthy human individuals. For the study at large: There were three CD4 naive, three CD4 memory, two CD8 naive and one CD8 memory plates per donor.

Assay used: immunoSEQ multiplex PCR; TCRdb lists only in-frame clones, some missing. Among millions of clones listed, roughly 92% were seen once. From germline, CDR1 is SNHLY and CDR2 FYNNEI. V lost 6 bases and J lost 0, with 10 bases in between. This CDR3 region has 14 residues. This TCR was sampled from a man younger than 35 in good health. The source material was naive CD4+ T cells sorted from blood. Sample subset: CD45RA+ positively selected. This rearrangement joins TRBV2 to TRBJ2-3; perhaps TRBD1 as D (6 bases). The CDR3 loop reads CASRDSSSTDTQYF. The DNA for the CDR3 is TGTGCCAGCAGGGACAGTTCTAGCACAGATACGCAGTATTTT.